Shown below are 8 T cell receptor beta chains from a single sample sequenced in a study of breast tumors, draining lymph nodes, adjacent tissues. Samples came from axillary lymph nodes draining the breast cancer. TCRdb re-called the multiplex PCR reads through MiXCR, storing one row per CDR3 protein. The table has more than 200,000 distinct CDR3 sequences, about a third seen once. Sequenced sample: axillary lymph node tissue. All receptors derive from a female donor with breast cancer. Some clones in this sample may be carry-over from other donors' samples.

Comment on this clonotype: A much larger clone sits a single nucleotide away, making a read error possible. The gene calls are TRBV5-1 and TRBJ1-1; D not certain. The CDR3 runs 16 residues. V lost 0 bases, J lost 3 bases, and 15 bases lay in between. Germline V gene lookup returns CDR1 SGHRS and CDR2 YFSETQ. CDR3 nucleotides: TGCGCCAGCAGCTTGGAAGGGCTGGGCAGCTACACTGAAGCTTTCTTT. Translating gives CASSLEGLGSYTEAFF.

This clonotype was counted ten times or more. The V call is TRBV15, the J call TRBJ1-4; tentatively, D is TRBD1 (5 bases). Trimming cost V 1 base and J 5 bases, with 11 bases left between them. The CDR3 has 15 amino acids. CDR1 is LNHNV, CDR2 YYDKDF, per germline (reference sequence). The CDR3 sequence: CATSRVLGENEKLFF. The CDR3 region has the DNA TGTGCCACCAGCAGAGTGTTAGGGGAGAATGAAAAACTGTTTTTT.

The CDR3 is CASSQGVGVQETQYF. In DNA, the CDR3 is TGTGCCAGCAGTCAGGGGGTAGGGGTCCAAGAGACCCAGTACTTC. The J gene is TRBJ2-5, the V gene TRBV6-5; the match to TRBD1 covers 7 bases. After removal of 5 bases from V and 1 base from J, the junction contained 7 bases not matched to a gene. CDR1 and CDR2 (germline): MNHEY, SVGAGI. This CDR3 contains 15 residues.

This clonotype was seen repeatedly, ten times or more. This chain connects TRBV20-1 to TRBJ2-5, with a tentative D call TRBD2 (5 bases). Looked up from germline, CDR1 is DFQATT and CDR2 is SNEGSKA (reference sequence). The V gene lost 0 bases and the J gene lost 2 bases, with 13 bases spanning the gap. CDR3 length: 15 residues. CDR3 nucleotide sequence: TGCAGTGCTAGAGATCCCAAACTAGTTCAAGAGACCCAGTACTTC. This sequence encodes CSARDPKLVQETQYF.

This clonotype was detected many times. V is TRBV9 and J is TRBJ1-2; 10 nucleotides align to TRBD1. There are 16 residues in the CDR3. CDR1 is SGDLS and CDR2 is YYNGEE in the germline V gene. V shed 4 bases and J 8 bases; nucleotides not matched to a gene: 14. The CDR3 DNA reads TGTGCCAGCAGCTCCGATACGACAGGGGGCGGCAAGGGCTACACCTTC. This gives the protein CASSSDTTGGGKGYTF.

This clonotype was observed many times. The genes are TRBV29-1 and TRBJ2-3; TRBD1 aligns across 9 bases. This CDR3 region has 16 residues. Germline V gives CDR1 SQVTM, CDR2 ANQGSEA. Trimming at V came to 7 bases and at J to 2 bases, leaving 13 bases not matched to a gene. The CDR3 reads CSAEPATGGATDTQYF. The CDR3 nucleotides read TGCAGCGCCGAGCCGGCTACAGGGGGCGCCACAGATACGCAGTATTTT.

About this clonotype: A single base separates this from a much larger clone, so it may be a read error. The V and J genes are TRBV6-1 and TRBJ1-2; 9 bases fit TRBD1. From germline, CDR1 is MNHNS and CDR2 SASEGT. V lost 6 bases and J lost 8; bases outside the gene matches: 10. This CDR3 region has 14 residues. CDR3 in amino acids: CASRHTGGAEGYTF. The CDR3 DNA sequence: TGTGCCAGCAGACACACAGGGGGCGCGGAAGGCTACACCTTC.

In its sample, this clonotype was seen many times. The J gene is TRBJ1-2, the V gene TRBV28; D gene ambiguous. V was pared by 7 bases and J by 0 bases, with 12 bases between. The germline V gene has CDR1 MDHEN and CDR2 SYDVKM. This CDR3 has 14 amino acids. The CDR3 DNA sequence: TGTGCCAGCACCTCACCCGCAGCTAACTATGGCTACACCTTC. The encoded protein is CASTSPAANYGYTF.